This TCR beta chain emerged from a study of regulatory T cells in long-lasting Graves disease. General study points: Persistent Graves' patients had lower TCR diversity than newly diagnosed ones.

Indicated time point: newly diagnosed GD, antithyroid drugs for less than 3 months. PBMC-derived RNA was used for the TCR library. As concerns this clonotype: Its antigen is unidentified. It may be a read error: a sequence one base away is much more abundant.

Library construction for TCR beta used iRepertoire HTBI primers and Arm-PCR of CDR3 regions. MiXCR, run by TCRdb on the multiplex PCR reads, gives a single entry per CDR3 protein. The table includes about 560,000 distinct CDR3 sequences, 15% to 20% detected once. The same data also went into a second study, on T cells in Graves' hyperthyroidism and ophthalmopathy. That work contributes: The authors deemed Graves' hyperthyroidism stable absent ophthalmopathy progression within 18 months. Blood samples included most of the expanded thyroid clonotypes exceeding 0.001.

The TCR sequence derives from a man younger than 35 with Graves disease. The source was peripheral blood mononuclear cells (PBMCs), collected at new diagnosis, from a patient treated with antithyroid drugs.

CDR3 coding DNA: TGTGCCAGCAGCTTAGAGGACAGGAAGTCCCAGCCCCAGCATTTT. It is translated as CASSLEDRKSQPQHF. The chain uses TRBV5-5 and TRBJ1-5; 7 nucleotides line up with TRBD1. This CDR3 has 15 residues. Trimming took 2 bases from V and 7 from J; bases not matched to a gene: 9. Germline V gene lookup returns CDR1 SGHKS and CDR2 YYEKEE (reference sequence). Based on the CDR3 plus reference TRBV5-5 and TRBJ1-5, the full variable domain is DAGVTQSPTHLIKTRGQQVTLRCSPISGHKSVSWYQQVLGQGPQFIFQYYEKEERGRGNFPDRFSARQFPNYSSELNVNALLLGDSALYLCASSLEDRKSQPQHFGDGTRLSIL.